This T cell receptor beta chain came from a study of T cell repertoires in cytomegalovirus infection. Whole-study context: CMV infection plus the matching HLA type was flagged by public TCR beta signatures.

This clonotype was detected only once. The antigen is not known. Points from the study as a whole: The ex vivo response showed dominance by HLA-C-restricted CMV-specific TCR beta clonotypes. Cumulative frequency (of public TCR beta family members) identified carriers of CMV plus the relevant HLA.

TCRdb processed the reads anew with MiXCR; each CDR3 protein has one entry. The sample yields around 630,000 distinct CDR3 sequences, roughly 26% seen once. V gave up 1 base and J gave up 1 base, with 11 bases separating them. Per germline, CDR1 MNHEY and CDR2 SMNVEV (reference sequence). The CDR3 length is 16 residues. Source material: CD8+ T cells from PBMCs. The TCR was taken from a human donor in good health (CMV status not recorded). Some clones in this sample may be carry-over from other donors' samples. V is TRBV27 and J is TRBJ1-5; unclear D gene. In DNA form, the CDR3 reads TGTGCCAGCAGTTTATATTGGACGGAGAGCAATCAGCCCCAGCATTTT. Protein sequence: CASSLYWTESNQPQHF.